This T cell receptor beta chain is from a study of blood T cell repertoires in COVID-19. Sequencing used immunoSEQ multiplex PCR; TCRdb keeps in-frame clones, though not all of them. The sample yields fewer than 450,000 clones, around nine tenths seen once. With 6 bases removed from V and 0 bases from J, the gap between germline ends came to 18 bases. The germline V gene has CDR1 SGHNT and CDR2 YENEEA. The CDR3 is 18 amino acids. This chain joins TRBV11-3 and TRBJ2-6; a possible D gene is TRBD1 (8 bases). This TCR was recovered from a young woman who had recovered from COVID-19. The material sequenced was peripheral blood. CDR3 amino acids: CASRAPQGGDSGANVLTF. The CDR3 DNA is TGTGCCAGCAGAGCACCACAGGGGGGGGACTCTGGGGCCAACGTCCTGACTTTC.